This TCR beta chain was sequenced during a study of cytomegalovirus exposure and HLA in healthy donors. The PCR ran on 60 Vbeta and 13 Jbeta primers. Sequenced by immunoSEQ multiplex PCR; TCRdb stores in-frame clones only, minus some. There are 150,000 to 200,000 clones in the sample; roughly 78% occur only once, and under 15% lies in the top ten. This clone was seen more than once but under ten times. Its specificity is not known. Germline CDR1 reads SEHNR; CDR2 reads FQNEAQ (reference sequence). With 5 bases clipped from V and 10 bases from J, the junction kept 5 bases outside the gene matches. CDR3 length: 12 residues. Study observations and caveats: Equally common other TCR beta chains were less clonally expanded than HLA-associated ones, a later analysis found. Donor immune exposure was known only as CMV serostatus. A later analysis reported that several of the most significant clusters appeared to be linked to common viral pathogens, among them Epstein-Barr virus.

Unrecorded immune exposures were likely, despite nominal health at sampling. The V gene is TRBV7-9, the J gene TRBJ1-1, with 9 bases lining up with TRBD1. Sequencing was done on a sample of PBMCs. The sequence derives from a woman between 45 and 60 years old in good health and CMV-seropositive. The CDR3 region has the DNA TGTGCCAGCAGCGTAGAACAGGGGGCAGCTTTCTTT. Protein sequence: CASSVEQGAAFF.